Listed below are T cell receptor beta chains from one sample, sequenced in a study of shared clonotypes between healthy human individuals. Produced via immunoSEQ multiplex PCR; TCRdb's table is partial and in-frame only. The profile shows under 2,500,000 clones, roughly 95% of them singletons. Sequencing was performed on naive CD4+ T cells sorted from blood. The source of these receptors is a young man in good health. Each CDR3 is given with its conserved first and last residue. A D gene is named only where the DNA matches it firmly.

J gene: TRBJ1-5
D gene: NA
V gene: TRBV28
CDR3 protein: CASSLTAYNQHF
CDR3 DNA: TGTGCCAGCAGTCTTACAGCCTACAACCAGCATTTT

J gene: TRBJ2-2
D gene: NA
V gene: TRBV19
CDR3 protein: CASTPTVNTGELFF
CDR3 DNA: TGTGCCAGTACCCCGACAGTGAACACCGGGGAGCTGTTTTTT

J gene: TRBJ1-4
D gene: TRBD1
V gene: TRBV7-8
CDR3 protein: CASSFNPGQGGEKLFF
CDR3 DNA: TGTGCCAGCAGCTTCAATCCGGGACAGGGAGGTGAAAAACTGTTTTTT

J gene: TRBJ2-7
D gene: TRBD2
V gene: TRBV30
CDR3 protein: CAWVPGLAGGWSYEQYF
CDR3 DNA: TGTGCCTGGGTACCGGGACTAGCGGGAGGATGGTCCTACGAGCAGTACTTC

J gene: TRBJ2-5
D gene: NA
V gene: TRBV5-4
CDR3 protein: CASSLGIGGETQYF
CDR3 DNA: TGTGCCAGCAGCTTGGGTATAGGGGGAGAGACCCAGTACTTC

J gene: TRBJ2-3
D gene: NA
V gene: TRBV7-9
CDR3 protein: CASGPDTQYF
CDR3 DNA: TGTGCCAGCGGGCCAGATACGCAGTATTTT

J gene: TRBJ1-1
D gene: NA
V gene: TRBV5-1
CDR3 protein: CASSDRQKNTEAFF
CDR3 DNA: TGCGCCAGCAGCGACCGACAGAAGAACACTGAAGCTTTCTTT

J gene: TRBJ1-6
D gene: NA
V gene: TRBV30
CDR3 protein: CAWKLWGQDNSPLHF
CDR3 DNA: TGTGCCTGGAAATTGTGGGGTCAGGATAATTCACCCCTCCACTTT

J gene: TRBJ2-3
D gene: NA
V gene: TRBV19
CDR3 protein: CASSTQPPGGQYF
CDR3 DNA: TGTGCCAGTAGTACCCAACCCCCAGGTGGGCAGTATTTT

J gene: TRBJ1-1
D gene: NA
V gene: TRBV15
CDR3 protein: CATSRDRMGETEAFF
CDR3 DNA: TGTGCCACCAGCAGAGATAGAATGGGGGAGACTGAAGCTTTCTTT

J gene: TRBJ2-5
D gene: TRBD2
V gene: TRBV28
CDR3 protein: CASSVGELAGASKETQYF
CDR3 DNA: TGTGCCAGCAGCGTGGGAGAACTAGCGGGGGCTTCGAAAGAGACCCAGTACTTC

J gene: TRBJ2-2
D gene: TRBD1
V gene: TRBV30
CDR3 protein: CASQPGTGIIGELFF
CDR3 DNA: TGTGCCTCTCAACCCGGGACAGGGATTATCGGGGAGCTGTTTTTT

J gene: TRBJ1-2
D gene: TRBD1
V gene: TRBV28
CDR3 protein: CASQDRYSHGYTF
CDR3 DNA: TGTGCCAGCCAGGACAGGTACTCGCATGGCTACACCTTC

J gene: TRBJ1-5
D gene: NA
V gene: TRBV2
CDR3 protein: CASKGVVNQPQHF
CDR3 DNA: TGTGCCAGCAAGGGGGTTGTCAATCAGCCCCAGCATTTT

J gene: TRBJ2-1
D gene: NA
V gene: TRBV19
CDR3 protein: CASSLAQGYEQFF
CDR3 DNA: TGTGCCAGTAGTTTGGCTCAGGGATATGAGCAGTTCTTC

J gene: TRBJ2-7
D gene: NA
V gene: TRBV6-5
CDR3 protein: CASRRGPSYEQYF
CDR3 DNA: TGTGCCAGCAGGAGGGGACCCTCCTACGAGCAGTACTTC

J gene: TRBJ2-7
D gene: TRBD2
V gene: TRBV15
CDR3 protein: CATSSPRPGTRDYEQYF
CDR3 DNA: TGTGCCACCAGCAGCCCTAGACCCGGGACTAGAGACTACGAGCAGTACTTC

J gene: TRBJ1-2
D gene: NA
V gene: TRBV6-5
CDR3 protein: CASSYSGTGTYGYTF
CDR3 DNA: TGTGCCAGCAGTTACTCTGGGACGGGGACCTATGGCTACACCTTC

J gene: TRBJ2-5
D gene: TRBD2
V gene: TRBV2
CDR3 protein: CASSEKGTRVETQYF
CDR3 DNA: TGTGCCAGCAGTGAAAAGGGGACTAGAGTGGAGACCCAGTACTTC

J gene: TRBJ2-5
D gene: TRBD1
V gene: TRBV10-1
CDR3 protein: CASSESSTGRETQYF
CDR3 DNA: TGCGCCAGCAGTGAGAGCTCGACAGGGCGTGAGACCCAGTACTTC

J gene: TRBJ2-7
D gene: TRBD2
V gene: TRBV5-6
CDR3 protein: CASSFTGTSGRRNEQYF
CDR3 DNA: TGTGCCAGCAGCTTCACCGGGACTAGCGGGAGAAGGAACGAGCAGTACTTC

J gene: TRBJ2-1
D gene: NA
V gene: TRBV2
CDR3 protein: CASSASGQFF
CDR3 DNA: TGTGCCAGCAGTGCCTCGGGGCAGTTCTTC

J gene: TRBJ1-1
D gene: NA
V gene: TRBV5-1
CDR3 protein: CASSLISGTEAFF
CDR3 DNA: TGCGCCAGCAGCTTGATTTCAGGGACGGAAGCTTTCTTT

J gene: TRBJ2-7
D gene: NA
V gene: TRBV5-1
CDR3 protein: CASSLAFGRATYEQYF
CDR3 DNA: TGCGCCAGCAGCTTGGCCTTCGGCAGGGCCACCTACGAGCAGTACTTC

J gene: TRBJ2-7
D gene: NA
V gene: TRBV7-2
CDR3 protein: CASTDPAREQYF
CDR3 DNA: TGTGCCAGCACCGACCCCGCCAGAGAGCAGTACTTC

J gene: TRBJ2-1
D gene: NA
V gene: TRBV5-1
CDR3 protein: CASSLAEGGIVGHNEQFF
CDR3 DNA: TGCGCCAGCAGCTTGGCCGAGGGAGGAATTGTCGGCCACAATGAGCAGTTCTTC

J gene: TRBJ1-2
D gene: NA
V gene: TRBV7-8
CDR3 protein: CASSEMTASNYGYTF
CDR3 DNA: TGTGCCAGCAGCGAAATGACAGCCTCTAACTATGGCTACACCTTC

J gene: TRBJ2-3
D gene: NA
V gene: TRBV9
CDR3 protein: CASSPPVAEGTDTQYF
CDR3 DNA: TGTGCCAGCAGCCCCCCGGTGGCGGAGGGGACAGATACGCAGTATTTT

J gene: TRBJ2-1
D gene: TRBD2
V gene: TRBV19
CDR3 protein: CASSKGLAADSYNEQFF
CDR3 DNA: TGTGCCAGTAGTAAAGGACTAGCGGCCGATTCCTACAATGAGCAGTTCTTC

J gene: TRBJ2-1
D gene: TRBD2
V gene: TRBV11-2
CDR3 protein: CASSSLRGGNEQFF
CDR3 DNA: TGTGCCAGCAGCTCTCTCCGGGGGGGCAATGAGCAGTTCTTC

J gene: TRBJ2-5
D gene: NA
V gene: TRBV7-9
CDR3 protein: CASLTDDVYGETQYF
CDR3 DNA: TGTGCCAGCCTGACGGACGATGTTTACGGAGAGACCCAGTACTTC

J gene: TRBJ1-1
D gene: NA
V gene: TRBV30
CDR3 protein: CACFETGPLGTEAFF
CDR3 DNA: TGTGCCTGCTTTGAGACAGGCCCCCTTGGCACTGAAGCTTTCTTT

J gene: TRBJ2-1
D gene: NA
V gene: TRBV6-1
CDR3 protein: CASNRSPNYNEQFF
CDR3 DNA: TGTGCCAGCAACCGATCGCCCAACTACAATGAGCAGTTCTTC

J gene: TRBJ1-3
D gene: NA
V gene: TRBV5-1
CDR3 protein: CASSLEGSSGNTIYF
CDR3 DNA: TGCGCCAGCAGCTTGGAGGGGTCCTCTGGAAACACCATATATTTT

J gene: TRBJ2-5
D gene: TRBD2
V gene: TRBV19
CDR3 protein: CASSIGPAGGQETQYF
CDR3 DNA: TGTGCCAGTAGTATAGGCCCAGCGGGAGGACAAGAGACCCAGTACTTC